This TCR beta chain is from a study of cytomegalovirus exposure and HLA in healthy donors (dated by TCRdb to 2017 to 2019). With respect to the entire study: An earlier analysis of fewer than 750 of the donors reported under 300 Gb of sequence data and around 120 million unique TCR beta sequences obtained from some 170 million T cells. The genetic ancestry cluster associated with self-reported Caucasian donors included about 84% of the roughly 390 genotyped donors. The study aimed to test whether signatures of past pathogen exposure could be identified by cataloging public T cell receptors. Every discovery cohort repertoire had been produced on one sequencing platform. Among roughly 370 genotyped donors of the cohort, an average of about 240,000 unique TCR beta nucleotide sequences were sequenced per donor, roughly 20% of them non-productive. The study profiled the T cell repertoires of approximately 700 subjects by immunosequencing and related them to cytomegalovirus serostatus. Typing coverage differed by locus: A, B, C, DRB1 and DQB1 were typed in roughly 620-640 donors, DQA1 in about 500, DPA1 in around 600, and DPB1 in just under 480. About 5 DR-DQ haplotypes were handled as single units for association and clustering, since linkage in the cohort was strong. To study patterns of TCR occurrence, a later analysis re-analyzed previously published TCR beta repertoires from several hundred donors and added high-resolution HLA genotyping. Along with the approximately 670-subject first cohort, a separate validation cohort of around 110 different subjects was used. HLA typing included class I and class II loci at four-digit resolution. A later genetic analysis used genome-wide SNP genotypes for about three fifths of the 666 donors, treating that subset as a discovery cohort. An early release covering roughly 640 HLA-typed donors comprised about 300 gigabases of sequencing data and approximately 80 million unique TCR sequences. Donor age, sex, ethnicity and CMV serostatus were compiled alongside the repertoire data. The later analysis used no new phenotypic data to find candidate immune exposures, relying instead on TCR beta sequences and their occurrence across donors. To predict cytomegalovirus infection status, the study brought together high-throughput TCR immunosequencing, statistical association of individual TCRs with disease status, and machine learning. An earlier analysis of 450 to 750 of the donors used high-throughput TCR beta sequencing to judge whether each TCR beta V gene segment behaved as functional or pseudogenic.

Broad study findings and their caveats: According to a later analysis, parvovirus B19, influenza, CMV and Epstein-Barr virus appeared linked to several top co-occurrence clusters. In the study, approximately 160 TCR beta chains were listed as associated with cytomegalovirus. Broadly in line with IMGT annotations, most TCR beta V segments showed up in productive rearrangements about 87% or about 30% of the time in an earlier analysis of several hundred of the donors. A later analysis found that TCR association rates varied across HLA loci, with DRB1 alleles showing the most associated TCRs and HLA-C alleles the fewest. Assigning TCR associations to individual alleles was difficult when HLA alleles, especially DR and DQ, strongly co-occurred. In vitro tests confirmed that a few of the cytomegalovirus-associated TCR beta chains recognize cytomegalovirus antigens. Because some donors lacked HLA typing at each locus, the association tests relied only on the typed subset. According to a later analysis, most CMV-associated TCR beta chains appeared to be HLA-restricted, and the HLA associations seemed to be driven largely by CMV exposure. In a later analysis, HLA-associated TCR beta chains showed more clonal expansion and lower generation probabilities than non-associated chains that were equally common. While some public TCRs were present in many individuals, most TCR sequences turned up only very rarely across donors. In a later genetic analysis, fewer N-insertions in productive TCRs were reported among donors in an Asian-associated ancestry cluster than the approximately 630-donor mean. Presence/absence analyses assumed roughly uniform sequencing depth across donors, an assumption that may not hold. Linkage disequilibrium might explain the correlated functional status among segregating V segments, but an unknown experimental factor could not be ruled out. A later genetic analysis associated a missense DCLRE1C variant with V-gene and J-gene trimming of TCR beta chains, and an independent cohort replicated the association. In both the original and validation cohorts, the classifier was reported to diagnose cytomegalovirus status with high specificity and sensitivity. The authors suggested that the approach could potentially be extended to other disease states and immunological phenotypes. Specific HLA alleles were associated with 15,000 to 20,000 TCR beta sequences at a false discovery rate of 0.05 in a later analysis. This cohort had only TCR beta chains sequenced, and the lack of alpha or paired-chain data limited which features could be detected. Because counts were too low, roughly 16 rarely observed V segments, including chromosome 9 orphons, were excluded from the earlier analysis of a few hundred of the donors. A further reported finding was that TCR beta sequences accurately predicted the HLA-A and HLA-B alleles for most subjects in the first cohort. A cluster of highly shared sequence variants was judged likely to represent a technical artifact of the sequencing pipeline. Immune exposure information for the cohort was limited to CMV serostatus.

The cohort consisted of 600 or so healthy bone marrow donors. At the time of sampling, every cohort member was nominally healthy, though immune exposures that went unrecorded were likely present. The donor was CMV seropositive and was included in the group of approximately 310 seropositive cohort members. A peripheral blood sample was collected from each donor, and TCR beta sequencing was performed on peripheral blood mononuclear cells. Genomic DNA was extracted from the blood cell samples with the Qiagen DNeasy Blood Extraction Kit. This clone was counted once. Its antigen is still unknown. Base qualities are not provided; no much larger clone lies one nucleotide away. The library was obtained by the immunoSEQ multiplex PCR assay. For the multiplex PCR, a mixture combining 60 forward primers for TCR Vbeta segments and 13 reverse primers for TCR Jbeta segments was used. Amplification of the CDR3 region of rearranged TCR beta genes was performed with a multiplex PCR assay on genomic DNA. The Illumina HiSeq System was used to sequence the amplified TCR beta libraries as 87-base-pair reads. Regarding the original processing steps: In a later analysis, some 80 million unique TCR beta chains were counted across the approximately 670 repertoires, and about 9.9 million of these chains were shared by at least two donors. Raw reads were error-corrected and collapsed into unique sequences by a nearest-neighbor algorithm in which closely related sequences were merged to remove PCR and sequencing errors. V, D and J gene segments were assigned by aligning CDR3 sequences to IMGT reference sequences. For a sequence to be retained, a match of at least six nucleotides to both a V gene segment and a J gene segment was required. A rearrangement was called productive if the CDR3 had no stop codons and remained in frame with V and J, and every other rearrangement was called non-productive. Following IMGT convention, CDR3 was defined as the stretch from the second conserved V-encoded cysteine up to the conserved J-encoded phenylalanine. The earlier analysis of about 590 of the donors excluded sequences that lacked an unambiguous match to a single V gene segment. An earlier analysis of about 590 of the donors classified V segments as functional when productive rearrangements were above 56.7% and as segregating when the standard deviation between donors was above 5%. A statistical classification framework was built for diagnosing cytomegalovirus status from the catalog of TCR beta chain sequences. V and J gene assignment, in a later analysis, came from comparing TCR nucleotide sequences with IMGT/GENE-DB human TR gene sequences. In a later analysis, CDR3 sequences and most-parsimonious VDJ recombination scenarios were assigned using the TCRdist pipeline. In a later analysis, each TCR beta chain was defined by its CDR3 amino acid sequence together with its V-gene family, and reads lacking a unique V-gene family were excluded. In a later analysis, approximately 640 highly shared, low-generation-probability nucleotide sequences were removed to address suspected cross-contamination and a sequencing artifact. In a later analysis, a clonal expansion index was calculated for each public chain from normalized within-repertoire ranks of inferred template counts. In a later analysis, generation probabilities were computed using a VDJ recombination model fitted to out-of-frame rearrangements, and the results were checked against IGoR. In a later analysis, hypergeometric tests were used to score TCR-TCR, TCR-HLA and TCR-CMV co-occurrence, with a repertoire-size bias correction applied to TCR pairs. In a later analysis, false discovery rates were estimated by permuting HLA or CMV assignments 20 times. In a later analysis, co-occurring TCRs were grouped using DBSCAN, and TCRdist sequence similarity was added for clustering within HLA-allele-positive subsets. Repertoires with fewer than 30,000 or more than 120,000 public chains were left out of co-occurrence clustering, as were roughly five repertoires with anomalous nucleotide sharing. The source is immuneACCESS, and TCRdb retained only in-frame sequences with V and J called. Part of the clones is not carried over; for the studies checked, unresolved V genes explain less than half of this, and the remainder is unexplained. Clone size and the V and J calls come from that table; the DNA yielded D and trimming. The sample records fewer than 120,000 clones, approximately 79% of which are singletons. About 6.8% of the sample rests with the top ten.

The source is a man aged 30 to 39 in good health and CMV-seropositive. Sequences were obtained from PBMCs.

The CDR3 region reads CASSLGLAGGETQYF. In nucleotides, the sequence is TGTGCCAGCAGCTTGGGTCTAGCGGGAGGAGAGACCCAGTACTTC. The chain is assembled from TRBV5-6 and TRBJ2-5; 11 middle bases align to TRBD2. Unmatched junction bases come to 2, with V trimmed by 0 bases and J by 4 bases. The CDR1 and CDR2 encoded by the germline V gene are SGHDT and YYEEEE. The CDR3 contains 15 residues, cysteine and phenylalanine counted. The CDR3 DNA has 45 bases and is translated from base 1.